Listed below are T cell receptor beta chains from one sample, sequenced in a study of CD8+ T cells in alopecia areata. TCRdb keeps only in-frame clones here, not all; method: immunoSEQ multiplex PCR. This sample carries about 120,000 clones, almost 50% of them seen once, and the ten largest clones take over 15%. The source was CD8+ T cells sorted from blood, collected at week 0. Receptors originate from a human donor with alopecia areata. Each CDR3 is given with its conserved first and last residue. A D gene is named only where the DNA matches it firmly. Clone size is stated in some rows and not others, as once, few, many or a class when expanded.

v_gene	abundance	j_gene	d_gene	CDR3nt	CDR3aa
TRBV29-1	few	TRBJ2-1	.	TGCAGCGTCGGGGGACAGAACAATGAGCAGTTCTTC	CSVGGQNNEQFF
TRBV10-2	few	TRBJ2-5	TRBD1	TGCGCCAGCAGTGAGGTGTCAGGGGGCTACCAAGAGACCCAGTACTTC	CASSEVSGGYQETQYF
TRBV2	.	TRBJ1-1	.	TGTGCCAACTCCTTAGGGTCCACTGAAGCTTTCTTT	CANSLGSTEAFF
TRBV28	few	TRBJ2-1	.	TGTGCCAGCAGGTTCCAGGGGAGCTCCTACAATGAGCAGTTCTTC	CASRFQGSSYNEQFF
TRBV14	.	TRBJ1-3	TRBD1	TGTGCCAGCAGCCCCCCGACAGGGATCTCTGGAAACACCATATATTTT	CASSPPTGISGNTIYF
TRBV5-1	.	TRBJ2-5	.	TGCGCCAGCAGCCCCCCCCCAGCGTACCAAGAGACCCAGTACTTC	CASSPPPAYQETQYF
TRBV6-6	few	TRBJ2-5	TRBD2	TGTGCCAGCAGCCAGACTAGCGGGGGGCCGGAGACCCAGTACTTC	CASSQTSGGPETQYF
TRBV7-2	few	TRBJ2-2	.	TGTGCCAGCAGCAGCACCGGGGAGCTGTTTTTT	CASSSTGELFF
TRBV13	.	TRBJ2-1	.	TGTGCCAGCAGCTTGGGAATGACTAGTTACAATGAGCAGTTCTTC	CASSLGMTSYNEQFF
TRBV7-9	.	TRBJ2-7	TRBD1	TGTGCCAGCAGCTCGCCACAGGGGGCCGACGAGCAGTACTTC	CASSSPQGADEQYF
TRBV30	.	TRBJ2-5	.	TGTGCCTTGGACGTTAATGGGAAGGGAGAGACCCAGTACTTC	CALDVNGKGETQYF
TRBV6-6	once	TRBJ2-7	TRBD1	TGTGCCAGCAGCCACCCGGGACAGGACTACGAGCAGTACTTC	CASSHPGQDYEQYF
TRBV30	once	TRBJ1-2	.	TGTGCCTGGAGCCTCGACAGGGGCTACACCTTC	CAWSLDRGYTF
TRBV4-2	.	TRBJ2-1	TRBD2	TGTGCCAGCAGCCAAGAATACGACACGGCGGGGGAGGAGTATGAGCAGTTCTTC	CASSQEYDTAGEEYEQFF
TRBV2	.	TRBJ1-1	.	TGTGCCAGCAGGACGACAGGCAACACTGAAGCTTTCTTT	CASRTTGNTEAFF
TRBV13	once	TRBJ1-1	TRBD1	TGTGCCAGCAGCTTGGGACAGGTCGGGAACACTGAAGCTTTCTTT	CASSLGQVGNTEAFF
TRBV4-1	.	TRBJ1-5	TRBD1	TGCGCCAGCAGCCAAGCCTCCGGGACAGACAATCAGCCCCAGCATTTT	CASSQASGTDNQPQHF
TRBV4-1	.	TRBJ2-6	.	TGCGCCAGCAGCCAGGTTTGGGAATCTGGGGCCAACGTCCTGACTTTC	CASSQVWESGANVLTF
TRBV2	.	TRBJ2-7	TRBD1	TGTGCCAGCAGTGAAAGAAGGGGGACAGGGCGCTACGAGCAGTACTTC	CASSERRGTGRYEQYF
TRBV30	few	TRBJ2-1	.	TGTGCCTTTTTGGGGGGTAACAATGAGCAGTTCTTC	CAFLGGNNEQFF
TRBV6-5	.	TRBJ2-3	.	TGTGCCACTGGGACTCCAATGACAGATACGCAGTATTTT	CATGTPMTDTQYF
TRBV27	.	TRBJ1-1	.	TGTGCCAGCAGTTTATCGTGGTACACTGAAGCTTTCTTT	CASSLSWYTEAFF
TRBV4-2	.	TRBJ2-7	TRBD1	TGTGCCAGCAGCCACATAGGAACGACAGGGCTTCATTCCTACGAGCAGTACTTC	CASSHIGTTGLHSYEQYF
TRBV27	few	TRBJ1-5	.	TGTGCCAGCAGTTTATCGGCCACAGGGATGGGCAATCAGCCCCAGCATTTT	CASSLSATGMGNQPQHF